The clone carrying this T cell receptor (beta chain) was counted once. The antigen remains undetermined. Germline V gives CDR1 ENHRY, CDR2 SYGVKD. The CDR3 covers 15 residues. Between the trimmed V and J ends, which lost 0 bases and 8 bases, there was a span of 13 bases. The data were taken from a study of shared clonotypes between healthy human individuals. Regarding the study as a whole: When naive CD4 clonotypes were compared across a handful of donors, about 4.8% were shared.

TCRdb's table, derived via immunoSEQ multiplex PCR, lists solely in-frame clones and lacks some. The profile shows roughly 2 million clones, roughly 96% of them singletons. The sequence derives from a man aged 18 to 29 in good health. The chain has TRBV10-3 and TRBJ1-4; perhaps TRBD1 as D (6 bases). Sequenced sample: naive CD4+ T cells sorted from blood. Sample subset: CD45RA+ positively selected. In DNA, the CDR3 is TGTGCCATCAGTGAGTCGAGGGGGGCGCAGGAAAAACTGTTTTTT. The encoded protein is CAISESRGAQEKLFF.